This T cell receptor beta chain appears in the sequencing data of a study of PD-1 blockade in classical Hodgkin lymphoma. Brentuximab vedotin exposure varied among the patients, all of whom had relapsed after autologous stem cell transplantation. The trim removed 2 bases at V and 2 bases at J, leaving 6 bases unmatched. Germline V gives CDR1 MNHEY, CDR2 SMNVEV (reference sequence). This CDR3 has 17 residues. Repertoires were generated with immunoSEQ multiplex PCR, while TCRdb's copy carries only in-frame clones and drops some. Of about 110,000 clones in the sample, around 89% are singletons; the top ten hold roughly 21%.

V and J are TRBV27 and TRBJ1-2, with 12 bases fitting TRBD1. This clonotype originated in a human donor with classical Hodgkin lymphoma. The starting material was peripheral blood mononuclear cells (PBMCs), obtained before the second cycle of nivolumab. In DNA form, the CDR3 reads TGTGCCAGCAGTTTAAGGGACAGGGGGCGATCCAACTATGGCTACACCTTC. Translated: CASSLRDRGRSNYGYTF.